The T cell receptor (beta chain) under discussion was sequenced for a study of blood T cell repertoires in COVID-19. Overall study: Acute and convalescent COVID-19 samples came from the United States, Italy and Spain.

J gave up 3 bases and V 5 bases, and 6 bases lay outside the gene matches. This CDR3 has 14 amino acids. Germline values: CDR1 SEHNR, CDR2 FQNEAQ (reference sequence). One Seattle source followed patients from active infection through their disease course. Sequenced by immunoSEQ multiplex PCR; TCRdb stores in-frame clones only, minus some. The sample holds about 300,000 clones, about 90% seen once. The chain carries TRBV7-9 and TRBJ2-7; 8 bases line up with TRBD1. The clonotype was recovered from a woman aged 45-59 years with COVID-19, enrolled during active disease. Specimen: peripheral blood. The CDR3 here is CASSQGAGFYEQYF. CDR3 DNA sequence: TGTGCCAGCAGCCAGGGGGCAGGGTTCTACGAGCAGTACTTC.